There are many counts of the clone carrying this T cell receptor (beta chain). TCR beta CDR3 region amplification was performed from RNA transcripts. First-round RT-PCR with HTBI primers amplified the TCR CDR3 region. TCRdb passed the multiplex PCR reads through MiXCR, listing each CDR3 protein once. The table records more than 500,000 distinct CDR3 sequences, about 16% of them present only once. Germline V CDR1 and CDR2: SGHVS, FQNEAQ. Trimming took 1 base from V and 4 from J, leaving 10 bases between them. The CDR3 totals 14 residues. The sample belongs to a study of T cells in Graves' hyperthyroidism and ophthalmopathy.

Sequencing used blood. The V gene is TRBV7-8, the J gene TRBJ1-2; tentative D call: TRBD1 (6 bases). The clonotype was recovered from a woman in her 30s with Graves' ophthalmopathy. Here the CDR3 reads CASSLDPGAYGYTF. CDR3 sequence (DNA): TGTGCCAGCAGCTTAGACCCGGGGGCCTATGGCTACACCTTC.